A selection of T cell receptor beta chains follows, all from one sample in a study of T-cell memory formation after mild COVID-19. In TCRdb, the 5' RACE reads were re-called with MiXCR into one record per CDR3 protein. The data contain about 600,000 distinct CDR3 sequences, about 20% of them singletons. The sample consisted of PBMCs or a T cell subset sorted from them (not recorded which). These receptors all stem from an adult woman who had mild COVID-19 (a few samples of this study predate the infection). Cell type and time point are not known. The CDR3 runs from the conserved cysteine through the conserved F or W. The D gene is left open where the match is weak. Only some rows state a clone size, as once, few, many or a class for expanded clones.

clone size | D gene | J gene | V gene | CDR3 DNA | CDR3 protein
. | . | TRBJ2-7 | TRBV4-2 | TGTGCCAGCAGCCAAGATTTAACCCCCGGGTACGAGCAGTACTTC | CASSQDLTPGYEQYF
. | . | TRBJ2-7 | TRBV5-1 | TGCCCCAGCAGCCCTGTTGGGGTTAGCTCCTACGAGCAGTACTTC | CPSSPVGVSSYEQYF
many | . | TRBJ2-4 | TRBV6-2/TRBV6-3 | TGTGCCAGCAGCCCCGACGTACGCAAACGATACTTC | CASSPDVRKRYF
few | . | TRBJ2-1 | TRBV24-1 | TGTGCCACCAGTGACGGGGTTGGAGACTACAATGAGCAGTTCTTC | CATSDGVGDYNEQFF
. | TRBD1 | TRBJ1-2 | TRBV18 | TGTGCCAGCTCACCATTACCCGGGACAGCCCCTCAAGGAGGCTACACCTTC | CASSPLPGTAPQGGYTF
. | . | TRBJ1-2 | TRBV9 | TGTGCCAGCAGCGTATGGGGGGGGAACTATGGCTACACCTTC | CASSVWGGNYGYTF
. | . | TRBJ1-2 | TRBV18 | TGTGCCAGCTCACCAATATCCTATGGCTACACCTTC | CASSPISYGYTF
few | . | TRBJ2-3 | TRBV11-2 | TGTGCCAGCAGCTTATCTGCCCCAGATACGCAGTATTTT | CASSLSAPDTQYF
. | TRBD1 | TRBJ2-7 | TRBV7-8 | TGTGCCAGCAGCTTATCCGGGACAGGGATTCGATACGAGCAGTACTTC | CASSLSGTGIRYEQYF
few | . | TRBJ2-7 | TRBV18 | TGTGCCAGCTCACCTTCGATGGCCTACGAGCAGTACTTC | CASSPSMAYEQYF
. | . | TRBJ2-7 | TRBV4-1 | TGCGCCAGCAGCCCTGGAGTGGGTTCGGACGAGCAGTACTTC | CASSPGVGSDEQYF
. | . | TRBJ2-5 | TRBV19 | TGTGCCAGTAGTACCTCGTCCCAGCGCTGGGGGGAGACCCAGTACTTC | CASSTSSQRWGETQYF
few | . | TRBJ2-5 | TRBV20-1 | TGCAGTGCTAGGAGGGACTTCCAAGAGACCCAGTACTTC | CSARRDFQETQYF
. | TRBD1 | TRBJ1-2 | TRBV5-1 | TGCGCCAGCAGCTTGGTCCAGGGGGGTCCTGGCTACACCTTC | CASSLVQGGPGYTF
few | TRBD2 | TRBJ2-7 | TRBV10-3 | TGTGCCATCAGCGGAGGACTAGCCGCATCTTACTACGAGCAGTACTTC | CAISGGLAASYYEQYF
few | TRBD2 | TRBJ2-3 | TRBV7-9 | TGTGCCAGCAGCTTAGGAGTTAGCGGGACAGATACGCAGTATTTT | CASSLGVSGTDTQYF
few | . | TRBJ2-1 | TRBV4-1 | TGCGCCAGCAGCCAAGAGATTTTGAATGAGCAGTTCTTC | CASSQEILNEQFF
few | TRBD1 | TRBJ2-5 | TRBV3-1 | TGTGCCAGCAGCCACCGGGACAGCCAAGAGACCCAGTACTTC | CASSHRDSQETQYF
. | . | TRBJ1-6 | TRBV2 | TGTGCCAGCACCGAACCGGGATCAAGGAATTCACCCCTCCACTTT | CASTEPGSRNSPLHF
many | TRBD1 | TRBJ2-5 | TRBV6-5 | TGTGCCAGCAGTTACGAAGCGGTTGGGACAGGGGAATCGCAAGAGACCCAGTACTTC | CASSYEAVGTGESQETQYF
few | TRBD2 | TRBJ2-3 | TRBV10-3 | TGTGCCATCAGCGGGACTCATGGGGGGGTAGATACGCAGTATTTT | CAISGTHGGVDTQYF
many | TRBD1 | TRBJ2-7 | TRBV24-1 | TGTGCCACCAGTGACCCCGGGACAGGTTCCTACGAGCAGTACTTC | CATSDPGTGSYEQYF
many | TRBD2 | TRBJ2-7 | TRBV7-6 | TGTGCCAGCAAGCGGGAACCGATTGAAGGGGCTTACGAGCAGTACTTC | CASKREPIEGAYEQYF
few | . | TRBJ1-6 | TRBV3-1 | TGTGCCAGCAGCCAAGACGGGACGGCGGGGGGTTCACCCCTCCACTTT | CASSQDGTAGGSPLHF